In this sample, the clone carrying this T cell receptor (beta chain) turned up many times. What it binds is not known. The data are from a study of T cells after yellow fever vaccination. About the study: SMART-Seq v4 Ultra Low Input handled preparation of low-cell-number fractions.

Universal primer sites and UMIs were introduced during 5'RACE template-switching synthesis of TCR cDNA. TCRdb reprocessed the 5' RACE reads with MiXCR, giving one entry per CDR3 protein. The table lists about 310,000 distinct CDR3 sequences, 3% to 4.5% of them singletons. General observations from the study: Subsequent booster samples again held most clones from primary vaccination (just under 98% CD4, 85% to 90% CD8). A small proportion of clonotypes was detected in both the CD4 and CD8 compartments.

V was trimmed by 0 bases and J by 7 bases, leaving 10 bases between them. The length of the CDR3 is 15 residues. Per the germline V gene, CDR1 is MGHRA and CDR2 is YSYEKL. The clonotype comes from a man in his late teens or twenties who received the YFV17D yellow fever vaccine. The gene calls are TRBV4-1 and TRBJ1-6; TRBD1 might be the D (6 bases). The sample consisted of PBMCs, taken on the day of the yellow fever booster vaccination. The CDR3 region has the DNA TGCGCCAGCAGCCAAGAAGGGGGGCTCAATTCACCCCTCCACTTT. This gives the protein CASSQEGGLNSPLHF.